This entry lists 32 T cell receptor beta chains sequenced from one sample in a study of OX40 agonist ivuxolimab in advanced cancers. The repertoire was sequenced with immunoSEQ multiplex PCR; TCRdb's copy has only in-frame clones and lacks some. This sample has about 76,000 clones, with 85% found just once. Sequenced here: CD4+ or CD8+ T cells sorted from blood, sampled in a trial of the OX40 agonist ivuxolimab. Receptor source: an adult with an advanced solid tumor such as melanoma, head and neck, liver or kidney cancer.

The J gene is TRBJ2-3, the V gene TRBV11-2; 7 bases map to TRBD1. This CDR3 region has 15 residues. Germline-derived CDR1 and CDR2 are SGHAT and FQNNGV. After removal of 2 bases from V and 4 bases from J, the junction contained 6 bases not matched to a gene. CDR3 sequence (DNA): TGTGCCAGCAGCTTACGCCAGGGGGAGTCAGATACGCAGTATTTT. It encodes CASSLRQGESDTQYF.

This sequence joins TRBV10-3 and TRBJ1-3; no definite D call. Trimming removed 4 bases from V and 0 bases from J, with 4 bases in between. CDR1 and CDR2 (germline): ENHRY, SYGVKD. The CDR3 is 13 residues long. CDR3 protein: CAISGGSGNTIYF. CDR3 sequence (DNA): TGTGCCATCAGTGGGGGCTCTGGAAACACCATATATTTT.

A single count supports this clone. This CDR3 is CASSARQETQYF. The DNA of the CDR3 is TGTGCCAGCAGCGCACGACAAGAGACCCAGTACTTC. The chain links TRBV5-8 to TRBJ2-5; the D is unclear. The CDR3 is 12 residues long. Trimming left V 4 bases short and J 2 bases short, with 6 bases between. Germline V gives CDR1 SGHTS, CDR2 YDEGEE.

This chain joins TRBV28 and TRBJ1-3, with D possibly being TRBD1 (5 bases). Germline lookup yields CDR1 MDHEN and CDR2 SYDVKM. V gave up 8 bases and J gave up 5 bases, with 19 bases separating them. The CDR3 is 15 residues long. The CDR3 here is CASSESRDGRNTIYF. The CDR3 DNA follows: TGTGCCAGCTCGGAATCCCGGGACGGACGAAACACCATATATTTT.

This clone was counted once. The V and J genes are TRBV9 and TRBJ2-4, with D possibly matching TRBD2 (6 bases). CDR1 and CDR2 from the germline V gene are SGDLS and YYNGEE. The CDR3 extends over 13 amino acids. V was trimmed by 0 bases and J by 11 bases, leaving 12 bases between them. CDR3 sequence: CASSVEGTGLQYF. The CDR3 nucleotides read TGTGCCAGCAGCGTAGAGGGGACTGGACTTCAGTACTTC.

The chain has TRBV4-1 and TRBJ1-5; TRBD1 might be the D (5 bases). Germline-derived CDR1 and CDR2 are MGHRA and YSYEKL. This CDR3 comprises 15 residues. The V and J ends lost 6 bases and 4 bases respectively, with 16 bases between them. The CDR3 DNA reads TGCGCCAGCAGGAATACCGCAGGGTCAAATCAGCCCCAGCATTTT. Its translation: CASRNTAGSNQPQHF.

For the CDR3, the DNA is TGTGCCAGCTCGCAAGCAGGGGGCGGACGGGAGACCCAGTACTTC. It yields the protein CASSQAGGGRETQYF. This sequence joins TRBV18 and TRBJ2-5; 8 bases align to TRBD1. The CDR3 sequence is 15 residues long. Trimming took 6 bases from V and 5 from J; bases not matched to a gene: 11. Germline assignment: CDR1 KGHSH and CDR2 LQKENI.

The chain recombines TRBV7-9 with TRBJ2-3; D remains ambiguous. CDR1 SEHNR and CDR2 FQNEAQ come from the germline V gene (reference sequence). The ends were cut back, 5 bases at V and 3 bases at J, with 9 bases in the middle. This CDR3 is built from 13 residues. The CDR3 DNA is TGTGCCAGCAGCCCCTCTGGAACAGATACGCAGTATTTT. Protein sequence: CASSPSGTDTQYF. The variable domain in full, with the rest retrieved from reference TRBV7-9 and TRBJ2-3, is DTGVSQNPRHKITKRGQNVTFRCDPISEHNRLYWYRQTLGQGPEFLTYFQNEAQLEKSRLLSDRFSAERPKGSFSTLEIQRTEQGDSAMYLCASSPSGTDTQYFGPGTRLTVL.

This chain links TRBV11-3 with TRBJ2-2; D call uncertain. The CDR3 loop spans 14 amino acids. V was trimmed by 5 bases and J by 4 bases, leaving 11 bases between them. Germline-derived CDR1 and CDR2 are SGHNT and YENEEA. This chain's CDR3 is CASSPDPVTGELFF. CDR3 coding DNA: TGTGCCAGCAGCCCCGACCCTGTCACCGGGGAGCTGTTTTTT.

The chain carries TRBV5-1 and TRBJ1-3; TRBD1 might be the D (5 bases). The CDR3 has 14 residues. Germline CDR1 is SGHRS and CDR2 is YFSETQ. V was shortened by 0 bases and J by 3 bases, with 7 bases between the two germline ends. CDR3 DNA: TGCGCCAGCAGCTTGGCAGGGAGTGGAAACACCATATATTTT. This translates into CASSLAGSGNTIYF.

The chain couples TRBV28 to TRBJ1-5, with 10 bases lining up with TRBD1. This CDR3 is built from 16 residues. Germline CDR1 and CDR2: MDHEN and SYDVKM. V gave up 6 bases and J gave up 7 bases; unmatched junction bases: 12. The CDR3 loop is CASSFPGTGVRQPQHF. CDR3 coding DNA: TGTGCCAGCAGCTTCCCCGGGACAGGGGTAAGGCAGCCCCAGCATTTT.

This chain connects TRBV5-6 to TRBJ2-7, with TRBD1 as a possible D gene (5 bases). The CDR3 is made up of 14 amino acids. Germline CDR1 SGHDT, CDR2 YYEEEE. Deletions cut 5 bases from V and 0 bases from J, with 12 bases between. The CDR3 is CASSSTQGSYEQYF. DNA for the CDR3: TGTGCCAGCAGTTCTACGCAGGGCTCCTACGAGCAGTACTTC.

This clone was seen a handful of times. The chain links TRBV27 to TRBJ1-2; no definite D call. This CDR3 has 9 residues. Germline V gene data show CDR1 as MNHEY and CDR2 as SMNVEV (reference sequence). V dropped 9 bases and J dropped 3 bases, with 2 bases sitting between them. The CDR3 is CASYYGYTF. The CDR3 region has the DNA TGTGCCAGTTACTATGGCTACACCTTC.

The CDR3 here is CASSTLAGSGGELFF. The CDR3 DNA is TGTGCCAGCAGTACCTTAGCGGGTAGTGGCGGGGAGCTGTTTTTT. The rearrangement uses TRBV6-6 and TRBJ2-2; 7 nucleotides agree with TRBD2. After removal of 5 bases from V and 7 bases from J, the junction contained 10 bases not matched to a gene. The CDR3 runs to 15 residues. In germline, CDR1 is MNHNY, CDR2 SVGAGI (reference sequence).

This clone qualifies as medium-sized (0.01 to 0.1%). This rearrangement joins TRBV28 to TRBJ1-4; D not resolved. V was trimmed by 6 bases and J by 7 bases, leaving 12 bases between them. The CDR3 runs to 13 residues. Germline V lookup: CDR1 MDHEN, CDR2 SYDVKM. The CDR3 DNA follows: TGTGCCAGCAGCTTGTTCAGTGGTGAAAAACTGTTTTTT. Protein sequence: CASSLFSGEKLFF.

CDR3 loop: CASSFYRVSTGELFF. The DNA for the CDR3 is TGTGCCAGCAGCTTTTACAGGGTCAGCACCGGGGAGCTGTTTTTT. The genes are TRBV7-9 and TRBJ2-2; maybe TRBD1 (6 bases). Trimming stripped 3 bases from V and 4 bases from J, with 12 bases between. The CDR3 is made up of 15 amino acids. From germline, CDR1 is SEHNR and CDR2 FQNEAQ (reference sequence).

This sequence joins TRBV18 and TRBJ2-3; 10 nucleotides line up with TRBD1. Per germline, CDR1 KGHSH and CDR2 LQKENI. V trimming: 0 bases; J trimming: 7 bases; junction bases outside the gene matches: 10. The CDR3 contains 17 residues. The CDR3, as DNA: TGTGCCAGCTCACCACCCTCCCAGACAGGGGGCGTATATACGCAGTATTTT. Its protein is CASSPPSQTGGVYTQYF.

The genes are TRBV7-3 and TRBJ1-1; 8 nucleotides match TRBD1. Looked up from germline, CDR1 is SGHTA and CDR2 is FQGTGA. The CDR3 has 15 amino acids. J lost 2 bases, V lost 2 bases, and 4 bases had no gene match. The CDR3 region is CASSLGQGANTEAFF. CDR3 in DNA: TGTGCCAGCAGCTTAGGGCAGGGGGCTAACACTGAAGCTTTCTTT.

The chain employs TRBV27 and TRBJ2-5; 7 nucleotides match TRBD1. This CDR3 comprises 17 residues. V was clipped by 4 bases and J by 5 bases; unmatched bases: 16. Looked up from germline, CDR1 is MNHEY and CDR2 is SMNVEV (reference sequence). The CDR3 sequence is CASSSLGLTGQFETQYF. For the CDR3, the DNA is TGTGCCAGCAGTTCGCTGGGGCTGACAGGGCAATTCGAGACCCAGTACTTC.

V is TRBV4-2 and J is TRBJ2-7, with D perhaps matching TRBD2 (5 bases). The germline CDR1 and CDR2 sequences are LGHNA and YNFKEQ. Trimming removed 4 bases at V and 2 bases at J, with 24 bases between. This CDR3 comprises 18 residues. CDR3 region: CASSPITYGEGLPYEQYF. CDR3 coding DNA: TGTGCCAGCAGCCCAATAACCTACGGGGAAGGGCTGCCCTACGAGCAGTACTTC.

This clone was counted once. The rearrangement links TRBV7-3 to TRBJ2-5; possibly TRBD2 for D (6 bases). CDR1 SGHTA and CDR2 FQGTGA come from the germline V gene. Trimming pared 5 bases from V and 4 bases from J, leaving 14 bases between. The CDR3 is 14 amino acids. CDR3 nucleotide sequence: TGTGCCAGCAGCCAAGGAGGGTTGAGAGAGACCCAGTACTTC. Protein: CASSQGGLRETQYF.

V gene TRBV6-6 combines with J gene TRBJ1-1; no definite D call. V gave up 2 bases and J gave up 7 bases, with 17 bases separating them. The germline V gene has CDR1 MNHNY and CDR2 SVGAGI (reference sequence). This CDR3 has 15 amino acids. CDR3 in DNA: TGTGCCAGCAGTTACCCTGGTTTGAGGGTTCTTGAAGCTTTCTTT. This translates into CASSYPGLRVLEAFF.

V and J are TRBV5-1 and TRBJ1-1, with 7 bases identical to TRBD1. The CDR3 has 15 amino acids. Germline V gives CDR1 SGHRS, CDR2 YFSETQ. V lost 0 bases, J lost 5 bases, and 7 bases stayed unmatched. The CDR3 loop is CASSLDPGGRTEAFF. In DNA, the CDR3 is TGCGCCAGCAGCTTGGATCCAGGGGGAAGGACTGAAGCTTTCTTT.

The chain has TRBV5-8 and TRBJ1-2, with a tentative D call TRBD1 (5 bases). V lost 0 bases and J 8 bases, leaving 14 bases between the germline ends. The germline CDR1 and CDR2 sequences are SGHTS and YDEGEE. The length of the CDR3 is 14 residues. The CDR3 is CASSLATGLNGYTF. The CDR3, as DNA: TGTGCCAGCAGCTTGGCCACAGGCCTGAACGGCTACACCTTC.

The J gene is TRBJ2-7, the V gene TRBV28; possible D gene TRBD1, 5 bases. V gave up 8 bases and J gave up 4 bases, with 15 bases separating them. The length of the CDR3 is 13 residues. Germline V gene sequence: CDR1 MDHEN, CDR2 SYDVKM. CDR3: CASLGPGNYEQYF. DNA of the CDR3: TGTGCCAGCTTGGGTCCAGGGAATTACGAGCAGTACTTC.

The chain couples TRBV18 to TRBJ2-3, with 14 bases identical to TRBD2. Germline-derived CDR1 and CDR2 are KGHSH and LQKENI. This CDR3 has 17 amino acids. After removal of 2 bases from V and 9 bases from J, the junction contained 10 bases not matched to a gene. CDR3 protein: CASSPEGLAGGSRTQYF. CDR3 coding DNA: TGTGCCAGCTCACCAGAAGGACTAGCGGGGGGCTCTAGGACGCAGTATTTT.

The rearrangement links TRBV28 to TRBJ1-4, with 9 positions matching TRBD1. Germline assignment: CDR1 MDHEN and CDR2 SYDVKM. V was clipped by 6 bases and J by 5 bases; unmatched bases: 7. The CDR3 spans 15 residues. The chain's CDR3 is CASRPSGQGNEKLFF. Written as DNA, the CDR3 is TGTGCCAGCAGACCCTCGGGACAGGGAAATGAAAAACTGTTTTTT.

The J gene is TRBJ2-1, the V gene TRBV19; 9 bases line up with TRBD1. Germline V CDR1 and CDR2: LNHDA, SQIVND (reference sequence). The CDR3 has 15 amino acids. V lost 6 bases to trimming and J lost 3 bases; unmatched junction nucleotides: 6. The CDR3 is CASRAGTGNYNEQFF. For the CDR3, the DNA is TGTGCCAGTAGGGCCGGGACAGGGAACTACAATGAGCAGTTCTTC.

The chain is built from TRBV5-4 and TRBJ2-1; possible D gene TRBD2, 5 bases. Between the trimmed V and J ends, which lost 4 bases and 0 bases, there was a span of 14 bases. Germline V lookup: CDR1 SGHNT, CDR2 YYREEE (reference sequence). CDR3 length: 16 amino acids. CDR3 in DNA: TGTGCCAGCAGCCAACAAGCGGTGAGCTCCTACAATGAGCAGTTCTTC. It specifies CASSQQAVSSYNEQFF.

The rearrangement uses TRBV10-3 and TRBJ2-1, with 10 positions matching TRBD2. CDR3 length equals 14 residues. Germline-derived CDR1 and CDR2 are ENHRY and SYGVKD. V lost 7 bases, J lost 5 bases, and 5 bases stayed unmatched. Here the CDR3 reads CAITGLADHNEQFF. DNA for the CDR3: TGTGCCATCACCGGACTAGCGGATCACAATGAGCAGTTCTTC.

V and J are TRBV7-8 and TRBJ1-3; the D is unclear. Germline CDR1 reads SGHVS; CDR2 reads FQNEAQ. The V gene lost 5 bases and the J gene lost 0 bases, with 11 bases spanning the gap. This CDR3 has 15 amino acids. DNA for the CDR3: TGTGCCAGCAGCGCAGCGGGTTTCTCTGGAAACACCATATATTTT. Its protein product is CASSAAGFSGNTIYF.

The V call is TRBV6-5, the J call TRBJ1-3, with 7 positions matching TRBD1. J lost 4 bases, V lost 2 bases, and 8 bases had no gene match. CDR3 length equals 16 residues. CDR1 and CDR2 from the germline V gene are MNHEY and SVGAGI. CDR3 protein: CASSYDRETFGNTIYF. CDR3 in DNA: TGTGCCAGCAGTTACGACAGGGAGACATTCGGAAACACCATATATTTT.